This T cell receptor beta chain was retrieved from a study of human T cells and chemical hapten exposure. In the study overall: On about 2 cm by about 2 cm of upper inner arm skin, sensitization was performed with 2% DPC.

TCRdb used MiXCR to reprocess the RACE reads, holding one entry per CDR3 protein. The table has over 35,000 distinct CDR3 sequences, over 9.5% seen once. In the case of this clonotype: No antigen is known for it.

The time point was: pre-sensitization, week 0. Described treatment: therapeutic diphenylcyclopropenone sensitization with weekly scalp DPC. Findings and limits, study-wide: Following DPC sensitization, TCRs present above 1 in 1000 frequency showed no change.

Trimming took 7 bases from V and 4 from J; bases not matched to a gene: 12. The CDR3 runs 17 residues. The germline V gene has CDR1 MNHNS and CDR2 SASEGT. The V call is TRBV6-1, the J call TRBJ2-2; 10 bases map to TRBD2. Material: whole blood, obtained in connection with sensitization to the hapten diphenylcyclopropenone (DPC). This clonotype was obtained from a man in his thirties or forties with alopecia areata. Some clones in this sample may be carry-over from other donors' samples. This CDR3 is CASNKMTAGGSTGELFF. The CDR3 DNA is TGTGCCAGCAATAAAATGACAGCGGGAGGGTCCACCGGGGAGCTGTTTTTT.